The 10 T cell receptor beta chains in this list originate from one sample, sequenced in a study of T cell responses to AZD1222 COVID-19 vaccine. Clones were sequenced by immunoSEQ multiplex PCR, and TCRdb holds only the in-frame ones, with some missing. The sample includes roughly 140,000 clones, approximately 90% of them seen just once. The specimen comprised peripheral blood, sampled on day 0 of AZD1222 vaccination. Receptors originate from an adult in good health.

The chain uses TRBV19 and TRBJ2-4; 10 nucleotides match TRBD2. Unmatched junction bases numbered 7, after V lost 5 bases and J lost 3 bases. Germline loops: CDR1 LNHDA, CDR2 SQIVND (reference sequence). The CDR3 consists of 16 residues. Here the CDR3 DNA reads TGTGCCAGTAGTCCTGGACTAGCGGATGACAAAAACATTCAGTACTTC. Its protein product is CASSPGLADDKNIQYF.

The CDR3 loop is CASSRRQDSREQYF. The CDR3 DNA reads TGCGCCAGCAGCAGAAGACAGGACTCCCGCGAGCAGTACTTC. V and J are TRBV5-1 and TRBJ2-7; the D gene is possibly TRBD1 (6 bases). There are 14 residues in the CDR3. Germline lookup yields CDR1 SGHRS and CDR2 YFSETQ. V lost 4 bases to trimming and J lost 6 bases, with 17 bases between them.

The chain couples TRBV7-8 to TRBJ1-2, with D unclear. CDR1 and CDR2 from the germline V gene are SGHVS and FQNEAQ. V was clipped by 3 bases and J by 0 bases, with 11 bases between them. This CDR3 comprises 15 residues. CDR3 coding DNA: TGTGCCAGCAGCTTTTCCACCCAGGCTAACTATGGCTACACCTTC. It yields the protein CASSFSTQANYGYTF.

CDR3 region: CASSVRRGTNSPLHF. The CDR3 bases are TGTGCCAGCAGCGTAAGACGCGGGACCAATTCACCCCTCCACTTT. This chain connects TRBV7-9 to TRBJ1-6; D may be TRBD1 (5 bases). This CDR3 spans 15 amino acids. The V end was cut by 5 bases, the J end by 7 bases, with 15 bases between. Germline loops: CDR1 SEHNR, CDR2 FQNEAQ (reference sequence). Full variable domain (outside the CDR3, taken from reference TRBV7-9 and TRBJ1-6): DTGVSQNPRHKITKRGQNVTFRCDPISEHNRLYWYRQTLGQGPEFLTYFQNEAQLEKSRLLSDRFSAERPKGSFSTLEIQRTEQGDSAMYLCASSVRRGTNSPLHFGNGTRLTVT.

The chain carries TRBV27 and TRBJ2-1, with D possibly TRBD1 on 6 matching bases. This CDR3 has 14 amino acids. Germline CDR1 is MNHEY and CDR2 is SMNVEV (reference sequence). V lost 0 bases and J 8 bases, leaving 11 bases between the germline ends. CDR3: CASSLSRGTYEQFF. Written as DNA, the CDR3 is TGTGCCAGCAGTTTATCAAGGGGGACCTATGAGCAGTTCTTC.

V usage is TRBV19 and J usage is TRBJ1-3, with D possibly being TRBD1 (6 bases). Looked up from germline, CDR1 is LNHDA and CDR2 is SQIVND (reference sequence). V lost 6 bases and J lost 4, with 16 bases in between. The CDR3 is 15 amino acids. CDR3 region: CASRMTRGSGNTIYF. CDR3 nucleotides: TGTGCCAGTAGAATGACCAGGGGTTCCGGAAACACCATATATTTT.

CDR3 DNA: TGTGCCAGCAGTCCGACTTTTTCCTACGAGCAGTACTTC. Amino acids: CASSPTFSYEQYF. This chain links TRBV6-5 with TRBJ2-5; D gene ambiguous. Gene TRBJ2-7 matches the end of the DNA better, so the J call may be wrong. CDR1 MNHEY and CDR2 SVGAGI come from the germline V gene. This CDR3 is built from 13 residues.

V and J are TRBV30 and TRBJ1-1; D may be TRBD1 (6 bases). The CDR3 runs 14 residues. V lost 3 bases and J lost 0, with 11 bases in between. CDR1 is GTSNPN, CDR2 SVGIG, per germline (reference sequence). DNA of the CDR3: TGTGCCTGGAGCTCCGACAGGTTGAACACTGAAGCTTTCTTT. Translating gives CAWSSDRLNTEAFF.

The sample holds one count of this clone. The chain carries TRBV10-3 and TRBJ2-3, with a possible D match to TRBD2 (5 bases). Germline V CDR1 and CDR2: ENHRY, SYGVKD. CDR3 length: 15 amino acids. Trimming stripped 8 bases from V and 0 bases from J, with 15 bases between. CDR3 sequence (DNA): TGTGCCATCTCGTTCAGCGGAGCTAGCACAGATACGCAGTATTTT. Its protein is CAISFSGASTDTQYF.

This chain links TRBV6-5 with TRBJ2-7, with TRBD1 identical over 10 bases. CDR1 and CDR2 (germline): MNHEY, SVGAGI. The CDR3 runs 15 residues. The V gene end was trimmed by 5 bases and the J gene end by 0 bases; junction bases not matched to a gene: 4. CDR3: CASSHRTGGSYEQYF. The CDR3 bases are TGTGCCAGCAGTCACAGGACAGGGGGCTCCTACGAGCAGTACTTC.